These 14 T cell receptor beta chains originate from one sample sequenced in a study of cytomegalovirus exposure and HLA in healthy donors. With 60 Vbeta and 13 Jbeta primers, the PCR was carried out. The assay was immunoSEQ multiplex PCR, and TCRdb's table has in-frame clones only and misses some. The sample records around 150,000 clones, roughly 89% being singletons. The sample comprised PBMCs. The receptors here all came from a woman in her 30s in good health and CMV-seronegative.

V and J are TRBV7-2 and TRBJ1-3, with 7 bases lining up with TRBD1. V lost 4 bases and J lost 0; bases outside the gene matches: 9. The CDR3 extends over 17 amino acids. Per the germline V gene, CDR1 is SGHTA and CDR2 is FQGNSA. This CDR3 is CASSSMTGIASGNTIYF. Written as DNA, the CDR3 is TGTGCCAGCAGCTCAATGACAGGGATCGCCTCTGGAAACACCATATATTTT.

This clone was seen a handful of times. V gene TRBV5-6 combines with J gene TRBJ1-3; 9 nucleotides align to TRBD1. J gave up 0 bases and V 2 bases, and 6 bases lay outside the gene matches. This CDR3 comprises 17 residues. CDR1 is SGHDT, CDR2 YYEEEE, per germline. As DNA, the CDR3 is TGTGCCAGCAGCTTTTCCGGGACAGGGCTCTCTGGAAACACCATATATTTT. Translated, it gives CASSFSGTGLSGNTIYF.

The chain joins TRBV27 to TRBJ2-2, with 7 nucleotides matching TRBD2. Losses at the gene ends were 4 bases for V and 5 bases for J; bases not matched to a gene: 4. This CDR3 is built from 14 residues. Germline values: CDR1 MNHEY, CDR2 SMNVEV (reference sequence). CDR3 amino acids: CASSWIGGTGELFF. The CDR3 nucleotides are TGTGCCAGCAGTTGGATCGGGGGGACCGGGGAGCTGTTTTTT.

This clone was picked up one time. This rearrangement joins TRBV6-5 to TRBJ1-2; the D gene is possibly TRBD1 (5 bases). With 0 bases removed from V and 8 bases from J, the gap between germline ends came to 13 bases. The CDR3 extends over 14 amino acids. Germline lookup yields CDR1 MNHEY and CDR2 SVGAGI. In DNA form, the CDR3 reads TGTGCCAGCAGTTACTCAGGGGTAGAATACGGCTACACCTTC. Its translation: CASSYSGVEYGYTF.

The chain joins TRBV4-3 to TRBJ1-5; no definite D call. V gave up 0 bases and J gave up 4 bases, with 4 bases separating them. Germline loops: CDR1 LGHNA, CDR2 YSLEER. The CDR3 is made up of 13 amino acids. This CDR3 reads CASSQDQNQPQHF. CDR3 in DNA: TGCGCCAGCAGCCAAGATCAGAATCAGCCCCAGCATTTT.

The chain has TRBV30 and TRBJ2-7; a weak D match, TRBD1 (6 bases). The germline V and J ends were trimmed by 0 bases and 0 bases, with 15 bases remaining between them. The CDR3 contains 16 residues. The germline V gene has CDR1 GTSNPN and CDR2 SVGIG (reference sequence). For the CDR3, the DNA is TGTGCCTGGAGTGTACGACGGGGACATACCTCCTACGAGCAGTACTTC. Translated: CAWSVRRGHTSYEQYF. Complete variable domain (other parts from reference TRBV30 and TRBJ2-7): SQTIHQWPATLVQPVGSPLSLECTVEGTSNPNLYWYRQAAGRGLQLLFYSVGIGQISSEVPQNLSASRPQDRQFILSSKKLLLSDSGFYLCAWSVRRGHTSYEQYFGPGTRLTVT.

Written as DNA, the CDR3 is TGTGCCAGCAATCCGAGGGGGTGGTCTGAAGCTTTCTTT. This gives the protein CASNPRGWSEAFF. The rearrangement joins TRBV2 to TRBJ1-1, with D possibly being TRBD1 (6 bases). V was cut by 7 bases and J by 6 bases, with 15 bases left in between. The germline CDR1 and CDR2 sequences are SNHLY and FYNNEI. This CDR3 spans 13 amino acids.

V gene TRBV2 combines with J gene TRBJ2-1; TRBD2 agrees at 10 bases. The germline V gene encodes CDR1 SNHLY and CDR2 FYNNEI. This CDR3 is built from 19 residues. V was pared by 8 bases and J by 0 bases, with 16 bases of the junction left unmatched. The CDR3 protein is CASSRRGTSDSYSYNEQFF. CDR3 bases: TGTGCCAGCTCAAGAAGAGGGACTAGCGATTCCTACTCCTACAATGAGCAGTTCTTC.

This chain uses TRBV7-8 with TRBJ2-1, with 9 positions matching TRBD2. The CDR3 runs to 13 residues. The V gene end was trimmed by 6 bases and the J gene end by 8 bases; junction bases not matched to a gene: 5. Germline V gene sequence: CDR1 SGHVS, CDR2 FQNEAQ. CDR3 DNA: TGTGCCAGCAGGGCAGGGACTAGCTATGAGCAGTTCTTC. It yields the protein CASRAGTSYEQFF.

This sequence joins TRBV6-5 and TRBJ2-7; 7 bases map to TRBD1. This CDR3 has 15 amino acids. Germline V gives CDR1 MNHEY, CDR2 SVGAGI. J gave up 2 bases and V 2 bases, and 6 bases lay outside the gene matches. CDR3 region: CASSYTTGSAYEQYF. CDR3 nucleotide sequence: TGTGCCAGCAGTTACACGACAGGGTCAGCCTACGAGCAGTACTTC.

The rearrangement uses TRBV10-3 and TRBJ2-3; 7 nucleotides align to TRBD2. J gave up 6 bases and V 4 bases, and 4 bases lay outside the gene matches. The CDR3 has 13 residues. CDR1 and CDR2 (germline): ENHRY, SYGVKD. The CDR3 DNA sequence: TGTGCCATCAGTGGGGGGGGTTCGGATACGCAGTATTTT. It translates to CAISGGGSDTQYF.

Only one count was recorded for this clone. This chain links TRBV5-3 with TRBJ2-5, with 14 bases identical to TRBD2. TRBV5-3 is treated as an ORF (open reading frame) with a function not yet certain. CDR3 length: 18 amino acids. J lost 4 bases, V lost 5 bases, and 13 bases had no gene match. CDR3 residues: CARRIIGTSGRKIETQYF. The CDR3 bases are TGTGCCAGAAGGATCATCGGGACTAGCGGGAGAAAGATAGAGACCCAGTACTTC.

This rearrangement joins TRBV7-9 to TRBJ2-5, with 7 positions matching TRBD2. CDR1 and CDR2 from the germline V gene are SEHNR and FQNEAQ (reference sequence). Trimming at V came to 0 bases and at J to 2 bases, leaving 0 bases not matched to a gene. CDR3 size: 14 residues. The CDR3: CASSLALAQETQYF. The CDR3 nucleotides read TGTGCCAGCAGCTTAGCACTAGCGCAAGAGACCCAGTACTTC.

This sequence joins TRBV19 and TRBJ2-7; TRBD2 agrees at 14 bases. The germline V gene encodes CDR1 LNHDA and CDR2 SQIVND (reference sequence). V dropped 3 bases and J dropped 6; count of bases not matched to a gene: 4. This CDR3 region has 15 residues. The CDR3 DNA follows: TGTGCCAGTAGTATGGGACTAGCGGGAGTAGGCGAGCAGTACTTC. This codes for CASSMGLAGVGEQYF.